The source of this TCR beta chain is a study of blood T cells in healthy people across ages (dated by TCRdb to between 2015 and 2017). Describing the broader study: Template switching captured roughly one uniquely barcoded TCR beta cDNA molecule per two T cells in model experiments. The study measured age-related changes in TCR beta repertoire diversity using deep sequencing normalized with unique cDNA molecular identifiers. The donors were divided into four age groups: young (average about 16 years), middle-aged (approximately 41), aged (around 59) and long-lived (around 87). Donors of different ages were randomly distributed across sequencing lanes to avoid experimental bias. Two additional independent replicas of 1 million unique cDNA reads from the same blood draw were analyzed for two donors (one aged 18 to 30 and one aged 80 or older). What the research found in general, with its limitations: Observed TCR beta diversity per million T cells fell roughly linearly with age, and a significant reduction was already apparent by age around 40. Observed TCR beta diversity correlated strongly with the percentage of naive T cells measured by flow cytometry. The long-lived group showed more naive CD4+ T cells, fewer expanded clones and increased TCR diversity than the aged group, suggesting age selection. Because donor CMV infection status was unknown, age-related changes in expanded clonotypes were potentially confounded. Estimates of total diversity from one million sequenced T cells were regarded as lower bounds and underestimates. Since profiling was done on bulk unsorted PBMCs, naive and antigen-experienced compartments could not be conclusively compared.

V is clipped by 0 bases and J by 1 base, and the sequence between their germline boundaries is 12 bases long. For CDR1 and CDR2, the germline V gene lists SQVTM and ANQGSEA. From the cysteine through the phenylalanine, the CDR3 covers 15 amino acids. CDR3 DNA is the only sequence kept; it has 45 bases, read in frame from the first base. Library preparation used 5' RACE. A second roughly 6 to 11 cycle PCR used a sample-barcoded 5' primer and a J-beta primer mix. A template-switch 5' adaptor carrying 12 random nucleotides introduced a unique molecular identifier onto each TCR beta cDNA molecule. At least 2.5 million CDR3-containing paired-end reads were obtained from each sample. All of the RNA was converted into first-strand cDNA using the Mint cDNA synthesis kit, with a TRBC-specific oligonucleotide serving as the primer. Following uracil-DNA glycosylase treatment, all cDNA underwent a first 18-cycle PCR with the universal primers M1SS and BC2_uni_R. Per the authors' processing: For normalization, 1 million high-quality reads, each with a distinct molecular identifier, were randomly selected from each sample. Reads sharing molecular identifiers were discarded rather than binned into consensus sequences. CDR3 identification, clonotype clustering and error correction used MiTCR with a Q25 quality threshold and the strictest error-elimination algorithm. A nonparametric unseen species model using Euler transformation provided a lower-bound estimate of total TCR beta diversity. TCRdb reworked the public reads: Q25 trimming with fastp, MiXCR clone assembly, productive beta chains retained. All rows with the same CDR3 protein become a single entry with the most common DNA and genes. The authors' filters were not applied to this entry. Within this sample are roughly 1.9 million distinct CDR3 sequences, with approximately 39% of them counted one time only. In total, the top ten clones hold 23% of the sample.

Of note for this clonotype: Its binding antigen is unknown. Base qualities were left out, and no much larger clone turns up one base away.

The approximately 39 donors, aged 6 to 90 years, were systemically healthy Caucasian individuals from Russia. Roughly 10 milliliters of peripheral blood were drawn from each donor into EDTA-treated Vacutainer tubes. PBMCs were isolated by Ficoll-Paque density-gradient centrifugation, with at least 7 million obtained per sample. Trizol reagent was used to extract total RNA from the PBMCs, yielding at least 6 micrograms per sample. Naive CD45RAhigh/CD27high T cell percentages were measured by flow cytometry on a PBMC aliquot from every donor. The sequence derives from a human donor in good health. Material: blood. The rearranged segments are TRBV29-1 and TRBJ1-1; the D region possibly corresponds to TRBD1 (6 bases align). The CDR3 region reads CSVEEAGGRNTEAFF. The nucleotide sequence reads TGCAGCGTTGAAGAGGCGGGGGGCAGGAACACTGAAGCTTTCTTT.